Following are 10 T cell receptor beta chains from one sample sequenced in a study of blood T cells in healthy people across ages. The second PCR ran roughly 7 to 11 cycles with a sample-barcoded 5' primer and J-beta primers. One entry per CDR3 protein results from TCRdb running MiXCR on the 5' RACE reads. The data show around 600,000 distinct CDR3 sequences, 40% to 50% seen once. The sample was blood. The origin of the receptors is a man aged 80 or over in good health.

The genes are TRBV7-2 and TRBJ2-5; TRBD1 agrees at 7 bases. The better agreement between TRBJ2-7 and the DNA end casts doubt on the J call. From germline, CDR1 is SGHTA and CDR2 FQGNSA. The CDR3 runs 19 residues. The CDR3 DNA reads as TGTGCCAGCAGTTCCTCATGGGACAGATTCCGATCTGGACCATACGAGCAGTACTTC. Its translation is CASSSSWDRFRSGPYEQYF.

This chain joins TRBV28 and TRBJ2-1; a weak D match, TRBD2 (5 bases). Near its end, the DNA agrees better with TRBJ2-7, so the J call may be wrong. Germline CDR1 is MDHEN and CDR2 is SYDVKM. This CDR3 comprises 13 residues. The CDR3 sequence is CASSSIASGEQYF. Written as DNA, the CDR3 is TGTGCCAGCTCTTCGATAGCGAGTGGCGAGCAGTACTTC.

The V and J genes are TRBV6-5 and TRBJ2-1; TRBD2 matches at 10 bases. This CDR3 region has 16 residues. Germline V CDR1 and CDR2: MNHEY, SVGAGI. J was trimmed by 7 bases and V by 2 bases; bases with no gene match: 8. CDR3 region: CASSYTIAGGGNEQFF. The DNA for the CDR3 is TGTGCCAGCAGTTACACCATAGCGGGGGGCGGTAATGAGCAGTTCTTC.

The V call is TRBV20-1, the J call TRBJ2-7; a weak D match, TRBD1 (6 bases). This CDR3 is built from 12 residues. Germline V gene lookup returns CDR1 DFQATT and CDR2 SNEGSKA (reference sequence). CDR3 sequence reads: CSITGTLYEQYF. The CDR3 DNA is TGCAGCATTACCGGGACACTCTACGAGCAGTACTTC.

This clonotype was observed a handful of times. V gene TRBV7-9 combines with J gene TRBJ1-1; 7 nucleotides agree with TRBD1. The CDR3 runs to 15 residues. Per the germline V gene, CDR1 is SEHNR and CDR2 is FQNEAQ (reference sequence). Germline trimming cut 3 bases from V and 2 bases from J; bases unmatched to any gene: 6. CDR3: CASSLLTGINTEAFF. The CDR3 DNA is TGTGCCAGCAGCTTGTTGACAGGGATAAACACTGAAGCTTTCTTT.

J is TRBJ2-5 and V is TRBV5-1, with 8 bases matching TRBD2. Germline lookup yields CDR1 SGHRS and CDR2 YFSETQ. CDR3 length: 14 residues. V dropped 10 bases and J dropped 5; count of bases not matched to a gene: 13. The CDR3 nucleotides are TGCGCCTCACACCCGGGACTAGTGGAGGAGACCCAGTACTTC. As protein: CASHPGLVEETQYF.

This clonotype was seen a few times. The CDR3 DNA is TGTGCCAGCAGCTTAGGTGGAGGGGTGCATGGCTACACCTTC. Encoded protein: CASSLGGGVHGYTF. The V and J genes are TRBV7-2 and TRBJ1-2, with D perhaps matching TRBD1 (5 bases). The CDR3 consists of 14 residues. Germline V gene lookup returns CDR1 SGHTA and CDR2 FQGNSA. V lost 1 base and J 6 bases, leaving 12 bases between the germline ends.

The table lists this clonotype with many counts. This chain uses TRBV5-1 with TRBJ2-7, with D perhaps assigned TRBD1 or TRBD2 (5 bases each). The CDR3 is made up of 13 amino acids. Trimming cost V 2 bases and J 12 bases, with 18 bases left between them. Germline assignment: CDR1 SGHRS and CDR2 YFSETQ. The CDR3 DNA is TGCGCCAGCAGCTTTAGGGACCTCCCGTACCCGTACTTC. Its protein is CASSFRDLPYPYF. The variable domain in full, with the rest retrieved from reference TRBV5-1 and TRBJ2-7, is KAGVTQTPRYLIKTRGQQVTLSCSPISGHRSVSWYQQTPGQGLQFLFEYFSETQRNKGNFPGRFSGRQFSNSRSEMNVSTLELGDSALYLCASSFRDLPYPYFGPGTRLTVT.

In DNA form, the CDR3 reads TGCGCCAGCAGAATTGGACAGAATAACAATGAGCAGTTCTTC. Translated: CASRIGQNNNEQFF. The chain couples TRBV5-1 to TRBJ2-1; perhaps TRBD1 as D (6 bases). The germline gives CDR1 SGHRS, CDR2 YFSETQ. The CDR3 totals 14 residues. Trimming removed 5 bases at V and 5 bases at J, with 14 bases between.

This clonotype was counted a few times. This rearrangement joins TRBV6-5 to TRBJ2-1; TRBD2 matches 7 bases. CDR1 MNHEY and CDR2 SVGAGI come from the germline V gene. Trimming cost V 5 bases and J 4 bases; bases outside gene matches: 11. The CDR3 is 16 amino acids. The CDR3 region is CASSPLWGGSYNEQFF. Written as DNA, the CDR3 is TGTGCCAGCAGTCCGTTGTGGGGGGGTAGTTACAATGAGCAGTTCTTC.